Sequencing of this T cell receptor beta chain was carried out in a study of blood T cell repertoires in COVID-19. Study-wide background: PBMCs, B-cell-depleted T cells, or T cells were the source of the cDNA or gDNA that made up the material.

After removal of 5 bases from V and 3 bases from J, the junction contained 4 bases not matched to a gene. This CDR3 contains 14 residues. Germline V gives CDR1 LNHDA, CDR2 SQIVND (reference sequence). Assay used: immunoSEQ multiplex PCR; TCRdb lists only in-frame clones, some missing. Counted here are 200,000 to 300,000 clones, less than 90% occurring once; the ten biggest clones make up nearly 2%. The chain employs TRBV19 and TRBJ1-5; 7 bases are a match to TRBD1. The origin of this receptor is a man under 40 with active or convalescent COVID-19. Sequencing was performed on peripheral blood. DNA of the CDR3: TGTGCCAGTAGTGACGACAGGGTCAATCAGCCCCAGCATTTT. This encodes CASSDDRVNQPQHF.